The 30 T cell receptor beta chains below all came from one sample that was sequenced in a study of CD8 T cells in Susac syndrome. RNA, at roughly 0.45 to 1 ug, was reverse transcribed with random hexamers. In TCRdb, the immunoSEQ multiplex PCR reads were re-called with MiXCR into one record per CDR3 protein. This sample has 120,000 or so distinct CDR3 sequences; less than 95% occur once, and the top ten carry approximately 0.1%. Sequenced input: CD4+ T cells from PBMCs. These receptors were taken from a human donor in good health.

V usage is TRBV5-1 and J usage is TRBJ2-7, with a possible D match to TRBD1 (6 bases). The germline CDR1 and CDR2 sequences are SGHRS and YFSETQ. The V end was cut by 4 bases, the J end by 2 bases, with 13 bases between. This CDR3 comprises 14 residues. The CDR3 bases are TGCGCCAGCAGCCTACAGGGTATCACCTACGAGCAGTACTTC. Amino acids: CASSLQGITYEQYF.

The genes are TRBV4-2 and TRBJ2-5; D may be TRBD1 or TRBD2 (5 bases each). The germline V gene encodes CDR1 LGHNA and CDR2 YNFKEQ. V dropped 2 bases and J dropped 5 bases, with 21 bases sitting between them. The CDR3 runs to 17 residues. DNA of the CDR3: TGTGCCAGCAGCCAATATGGGGGACCCCCAGGAGAGGAGACCCAGTACTTC. This translates into CASSQYGGPPGEETQYF.

The J gene is TRBJ2-3, the V gene TRBV6-2 or TRBV6-3; D is possibly TRBD1 or TRBD2 (5 bases each). The germline V and J ends were trimmed by 8 bases and 4 bases, with 16 bases remaining between them. The CDR3 loop spans 14 amino acids. The germline CDR1 and CDR2 sequences are MNHEY and SVGEGT. The CDR3: CASGDPGKPDTQYF. CDR3 nucleotides: TGTGCCAGCGGGGACCCCGGGAAGCCAGATACGCAGTATTTT.

The chain combines TRBV6-5 with TRBJ2-1, with unresolved D. Trimming left V 2 bases short and J 9 bases short, with 14 bases between. The CDR3 sequence is 14 residues long. Germline V gene sequence: CDR1 MNHEY, CDR2 SVGAGI. In DNA, the CDR3 is TGTGCCAGCAGTTACCGCGCCGGAAGGGCTGAGCAGTTCTTC. Translating it yields CASSYRAGRAEQFF.

This chain joins TRBV20-1 and TRBJ1-2; the D gene is possibly TRBD1 (5 bases). Between the trimmed V and J ends, which lost 7 bases and 2 bases, there was a span of 8 bases. Germline V gene sequence: CDR1 DFQATT, CDR2 SNEGSKA (reference sequence). The CDR3 runs 11 residues. CDR3 DNA sequence: TGCAGTGTTCGGGGGAACTATGGCTACACCTTC. It translates to CSVRGNYGYTF.

V is TRBV5-1 and J is TRBJ2-7; D not certain. Trimming shortened V by 0 bases and J by 0 bases, and 10 bases separated the two germline ends. This CDR3 region has 15 residues. Germline V CDR1 and CDR2: SGHRS, YFSETQ. CDR3 coding DNA: TGCGCCAGCAGCTTGGGTCCAGCAATCTCCTACGAGCAGTACTTC. Translating gives CASSLGPAISYEQYF.

The V call is TRBV7-9, the J call TRBJ1-5; D is undetermined. This CDR3 is built from 14 residues. Germline V gene lookup returns CDR1 SEHNR and CDR2 FQNEAQ (reference sequence). V lost 5 bases, J lost 7 bases, and 15 bases lay in between. CDR3 in DNA: TGTGCCAGCAGCCACGACGGGTTTGGGCAGCCCCAGCATTTT. It yields the protein CASSHDGFGQPQHF.

The chain links TRBV6-5 to TRBJ1-1; D gene ambiguous. In germline, CDR1 is MNHEY, CDR2 SVGAGI. This CDR3 is built from 14 residues. V was pared by 2 bases and J by 1 base, with 8 bases between. The CDR3 DNA is TGTGCCAGCAGTTACGGGCCTTGGAACACTGAAGCTTTCTTT. This sequence encodes CASSYGPWNTEAFF.

The chain links TRBV9 to TRBJ2-7; possible D gene TRBD1, 6 bases. Germline lookup yields CDR1 SGDLS and CDR2 YYNGEE. Trimming pared 0 bases from V and 6 bases from J, leaving 16 bases between. This CDR3 region has 15 residues. The CDR3 DNA reads TGTGCCAGCAGCGTAGCCCCGACAGGTCGAAGCGAGCAGTACTTC. Translating it yields CASSVAPTGRSEQYF.

The chain is built from TRBV7-2 and TRBJ2-3; 7 bases are a match to TRBD2. V shed 3 bases, J shed 0 bases, and the junction held 6 bases outside the gene matches. Germline lookup yields CDR1 SGHTA and CDR2 FQGNSA. CDR3 length: 16 amino acids. The CDR3: CASSFRLAQSTDTQYF. The CDR3 DNA reads as TGTGCCAGCAGCTTTCGACTAGCCCAGAGCACAGATACGCAGTATTTT.

The chain carries TRBV15 and TRBJ1-2; D perhaps matches TRBD1 (5 bases). Germline lookup yields CDR1 LNHNV and CDR2 YYDKDF (reference sequence). This CDR3 region has 12 residues. The ends were cut back, 0 bases at V and 7 bases at J, with 6 bases in the middle. CDR3 in amino acids: CATSRDQGGYTF. CDR3 in DNA: TGTGCCACCAGCAGAGATCAGGGTGGCTACACCTTC.

Written as DNA, the CDR3 is TGCGCCAGCAGCCAATTCAGAGAGCGGCCTTACAATGAGCAGTTCTTC. Translated, it gives CASSQFRERPYNEQFF. This chain uses TRBV4-3 with TRBJ2-1, with D perhaps matching TRBD2 (5 bases). Per the germline V gene, CDR1 is LGHNA and CDR2 is YSLEER. The CDR3 covers 16 residues. Trimming took off 2 bases at V and 4 bases at J, with 15 bases between the two ends.

The chain is built from TRBV6-1 and TRBJ1-2, with 10 bases lining up with TRBD1. The CDR3 totals 17 residues. Germline CDR1 is MNHNS and CDR2 is SASEGT. The V gene end was trimmed by 6 bases and the J gene end by 4 bases; junction bases not matched to a gene: 14. The CDR3 spells CASSPFGTGEASYGYTF. DNA for the CDR3: TGTGCCAGCAGCCCCTTCGGGACAGGGGAGGCTAGCTATGGCTACACCTTC.

V gene TRBV18 combines with J gene TRBJ2-5; TRBD2 might be the D (5 bases). Germline loops: CDR1 KGHSH, CDR2 LQKENI. The V end lost 5 bases, the J end lost 3 bases, and 10 bases lay between the germline ends. This CDR3 comprises 13 residues. The CDR3 here is CASSNLAKETQYF. The DNA of the CDR3 is TGTGCCAGCTCAAACCTAGCCAAAGAGACCCAGTACTTC. The complete variable domain, with remaining parts taken from reference TRBV18 and TRBJ2-5, reads NAGVMQNPRHLVRRRGQEARLRCSPMKGHSHVYWYRQLPEEGLKFMVYLQKENIIDESGMPKERFSAEFPKEGPSILRIQQVVRGDSAAYFCASSNLAKETQYFGPGTRLLVL.

V gene TRBV30 combines with J gene TRBJ2-1; 7 bases are a match to TRBD1. The germline V gene encodes CDR1 GTSNPN and CDR2 SVGIG (reference sequence). Trimming took 2 bases from V and 10 from J; bases not matched to a gene: 5. The CDR3 length is 12 residues. As DNA, the CDR3 is TGTGCCTGGAGTAGAGGGGGCCCCGAGCAGTTCTTC. Translation gives CAWSRGGPEQFF.

The V call is TRBV18, the J call TRBJ2-5, with D perhaps TRBD2 (6 bases). The V gene lost 3 bases and the J gene lost 3 bases, with 14 bases spanning the gap. The CDR3 totals 15 residues. Germline CDR1 is KGHSH and CDR2 is LQKENI. The CDR3 region has the DNA TGTGCCAGCTCACCGGAAGTCACGGGAGAAGAGACCCAGTACTTC. It codes for CASSPEVTGEETQYF.

V is TRBV28 and J is TRBJ2-2; 8 bases agree with TRBD2. The CDR3 consists of 17 residues. The J segment lost 4 bases and the V segment lost 0 bases, leaving 7 bases of the junction unmatched. Germline CDR1 reads MDHEN; CDR2 reads SYDVKM. CDR3 residues: CASSLWGGLAGTGELFF. CDR3 coding DNA: TGTGCCAGCAGTTTATGGGGGGGTCTAGCGGGCACCGGGGAGCTGTTTTTT.

This clonotype has only a few counts. The rearrangement joins TRBV12-3 or TRBV12-4 to TRBJ1-5; D unclear. Trimming took off 2 bases at V and 1 base at J, with 6 bases between the two ends. This CDR3 spans 14 amino acids. CDR3 DNA: TGTGCCAGCAGTTTACGGGGAAGCAATCAGCCCCAGCATTTT. Its translation: CASSLRGSNQPQHF.

The chain carries TRBV10-3 and TRBJ2-3; D remains unclear. V was clipped by 0 bases and J by 0 bases, with 4 bases between them. This CDR3 has 14 amino acids. Germline V gives CDR1 ENHRY, CDR2 SYGVKD. CDR3 amino acids: CAISESTSTDTQYF. The CDR3 nucleotides are TGTGCCATCAGTGAGTCTACTAGCACAGATACGCAGTATTTT.

This clonotype turned up a few times. The chain links TRBV12-3 or TRBV12-4 to TRBJ2-3; TRBD2 matches 10 bases. This CDR3 contains 16 residues. V gave up 0 bases and J gave up 1 base; unmatched junction bases: 1. CDR3 sequence (DNA): TGTGCCAGCAGTTTAGCAGCGGGAGGGGGCACAGATACGCAGTATTTT. It codes for CASSLAAGGGTDTQYF.

This chain connects TRBV25-1 to TRBJ1-5, with 7 nucleotides matching TRBD1. This CDR3 spans 13 amino acids. In germline, CDR1 is MGHDK, CDR2 SYGVNS. V was clipped by 1 base and J by 11 bases; unmatched bases: 5. CDR3 nucleotides: TGTGCCAGCAGTGAATTTGGGACAGCCACCCAGCATTTT. This gives the protein CASSEFGTATQHF.

Only one count was recorded for this clonotype. This chain links TRBV30 with TRBJ2-3; D is unresolved. The CDR3 has 11 amino acids. V dropped 3 bases and J dropped 9 bases, with 10 bases sitting between them. Germline V gene sequence: CDR1 GTSNPN, CDR2 SVGIG (reference sequence). CDR3 nucleotides: TGTGCCTGGAGCTTACTGGGGACGCAGTATTTT. Amino acid sequence: CAWSLLGTQYF. Supplemented by reference TRBV30 and TRBJ2-3, the full variable domain reads SQTIHQWPATLVQPVGSPLSLECTVEGTSNPNLYWYRQAAGRGLQLLFYSVGIGQISSEVPQNLSASRPQDRQFILSSKKLLLSDSGFYLCAWSLLGTQYFGPGTRLTVL.

The J gene is TRBJ2-1, the V gene TRBV2; 10 bases align to TRBD2. The CDR3 is 15 residues long. Trimming cost V 5 bases and J 7 bases; bases outside gene matches: 8. Germline V CDR1 and CDR2: SNHLY, FYNNEI. The CDR3 coding sequence is TGTGCCAGCAGTAAGGGTCTAGCGGGAGTGAATGAGCAGTTCTTC. Residues: CASSKGLAGVNEQFF. Combining the CDR3 with reference TRBV2 and TRBJ2-1 gives the whole variable domain EPEVTQTPSHQVTQMGQEVILRCVPISNHLYFYWYRQILGQKVEFLVSFYNNEISEKSEIFDDQFSVERPDGSNFTLKIRSTKLEDSAMYFCASSKGLAGVNEQFFGPGTRLTVL.

The chain is built from TRBV7-2 and TRBJ2-3; 8 bases line up with TRBD2. From germline, CDR1 is SGHTA and CDR2 FQGNSA. The CDR3 runs to 16 residues. Losses at the gene ends were 0 bases for V and 2 bases for J; bases not matched to a gene: 4. The CDR3 region is CASSLAASGYTDTQYF. DNA for the CDR3: TGTGCCAGCAGCTTAGCGGCTAGCGGGTACACAGATACGCAGTATTTT.

CDR3 sequence (DNA): TGTGCCAGCAGCCCGTACGGGACAGAAAATACGCAGTATTTT. It encodes CASSPYGTENTQYF. The rearrangement uses TRBV3-1 and TRBJ2-3; 7 bases align to TRBD1. Looked up from germline, CDR1 is LGHDT and CDR2 is YNNKEL (reference sequence). With V trimmed by 4 bases and J by 7 bases, 8 bases remained unmatched. The CDR3 totals 14 residues.

The chain carries TRBV19 and TRBJ2-3; 11 bases map to TRBD2. Per the germline V gene, CDR1 is LNHDA and CDR2 is SQIVND (reference sequence). V gave up 4 bases and J gave up 3 bases; unmatched junction bases: 12. This CDR3 region has 18 residues. The CDR3 here is CASSREPSGRTRTDTQYF. DNA of the CDR3: TGTGCCAGTAGTAGAGAGCCTAGCGGGAGGACGCGGACAGATACGCAGTATTTT.

The chain links TRBV30 to TRBJ2-4; tentative D call: TRBD2 (5 bases). CDR3 length: 12 amino acids. Germline V lookup: CDR1 GTSNPN, CDR2 SVGIG (reference sequence). Trimming stripped 2 bases from V and 6 bases from J, with 8 bases between. This CDR3 is CAWSPRGNIQYF. DNA for the CDR3: TGTGCCTGGAGTCCACGGGGAAACATTCAGTACTTC.

The V and J genes are TRBV7-2 and TRBJ1-5, with TRBD1 as a possible D gene (5 bases). The CDR3 sequence is 16 residues long. Per germline, CDR1 SGHTA and CDR2 FQGNSA. The V end lost 1 base, the J end lost 0 bases, and 10 bases lay between the germline ends. CDR3 sequence: CASSLDGAVSNQPQHF. The CDR3 bases are TGTGCCAGCAGCTTAGACGGGGCCGTTAGCAATCAGCCCCAGCATTTT.

This chain links TRBV30 with TRBJ1-2; the D gene is possibly TRBD1 (5 bases). V lost 5 bases, J lost 3 bases, and 10 bases lay in between. This CDR3 comprises 12 residues. Germline-derived CDR1 and CDR2 are GTSNPN and SVGIG (reference sequence). Here the CDR3 reads CAWGGMDYGYTF. As DNA, the CDR3 is TGTGCCTGGGGGGGGATGGACTATGGCTACACCTTC.

The chain recombines TRBV7-2 with TRBJ2-7; 9 bases line up with TRBD1. Trimming at V came to 4 bases and at J to 3 bases, leaving 10 bases not matched to a gene. CDR1 is SGHTA, CDR2 FQGNSA, per germline. The length of the CDR3 is 16 residues. The DNA of the CDR3 is TGTGCCAGCAGCTCCCACGAGGGGACAGGGAGCTACGAGCAGTACTTC. Translation: CASSSHEGTGSYEQYF.